These 8 T cell receptor beta chains were sequenced from one sample in a study of T cell changes during pregnancy in multiple sclerosis. The method was immunoSEQ multiplex PCR; TCRdb's version includes in-frame clones alone and lacks a portion of them. The sample records 65,000 to 85,000 clones, roughly 90% being singletons. This sample comprised peripheral blood, obtained in the first trimester of pregnancy. Receptors were obtained from a female donor in good health, enrolled as a control in a pregnancy study.

V usage is TRBV4-3 and J usage is TRBJ1-2; no firm D call. Deletions cut 4 bases from V and 4 bases from J, with 19 bases between. The germline V gene encodes CDR1 LGHNA and CDR2 YSLEER. This CDR3 has 16 amino acids. In nucleotides, the CDR3 is TGCGCCAGCAGCCGGAGCCTCCTGGGTGTGGCCTATGGCTACACCTTC. It is translated as CASSRSLLGVAYGYTF.

The V gene is TRBV7-2, the J gene TRBJ2-2; possible D gene TRBD1, 6 bases. Germline-derived CDR1 and CDR2 are SGHTA and FQGNSA. Trimming left V 3 bases short and J 3 bases short, with 8 bases between. This CDR3 is 14 amino acids long. This CDR3 reads CASSFRQDTGELFF. The CDR3 DNA reads as TGTGCCAGCAGCTTCCGACAGGACACCGGGGAGCTGTTTTTT.

The chain combines TRBV5-8 with TRBJ2-7; TRBD1 might be the D (5 bases). The germline V and J ends were trimmed by 0 bases and 1 base, with 14 bases remaining between them. Germline V gene lookup returns CDR1 SGHTS and CDR2 YDEGEE. The CDR3 loop spans 16 amino acids. CDR3 nucleotides: TGTGCCAGCAGCTTGGGAGTGACAGTGGCGTCCTACGAGCAGTACTTC. This codes for CASSLGVTVASYEQYF.

The gene calls are TRBV15 and TRBJ2-3; 8 bases fit TRBD2. This CDR3 is built from 17 residues. After removal of 3 bases from V and 2 bases from J, the junction contained 10 bases not matched to a gene. Germline V gene data show CDR1 as LNHNV and CDR2 as YYDKDF (reference sequence). CDR3 protein: CATSRPPGGGITDTQYF. The CDR3 DNA is TGTGCCACCAGCAGGCCCCCCGGGGGGGGGATCACAGATACGCAGTATTTT.

The gene calls are TRBV27 and TRBJ1-1, with D uncertain. The germline gives CDR1 MNHEY, CDR2 SMNVEV (reference sequence). This CDR3 is built from 16 residues. Deletions cut 3 bases from V and 6 bases from J, with 20 bases between. CDR3 protein: CASSFYTRGSGAEAFF. CDR3 nucleotides: TGTGCCAGCAGTTTTTACACCCGAGGGAGTGGGGCTGAAGCTTTCTTT.

The J gene is TRBJ2-1, the V gene TRBV28; the match to TRBD2 covers 8 bases. The J segment lost 4 bases and the V segment lost 3 bases, leaving 5 bases of the junction unmatched. The CDR3 runs to 15 residues. Looked up from germline, CDR1 is MDHEN and CDR2 is SYDVKM. CDR3 residues: CASSFGAGVYNEQFF. DNA of the CDR3: TGTGCCAGCAGTTTCGGAGCGGGGGTATACAATGAGCAGTTCTTC.

V gene TRBV6-1 combines with J gene TRBJ1-6, with no clear D. The CDR3 has 14 amino acids. Trimming took off 0 bases at V and 8 bases at J, with 8 bases between the two ends. The germline gives CDR1 MNHNS, CDR2 SASEGT. The CDR3, as DNA: TGTGCCAGCAGTGAAGCCAATCTACATTCACCCCTCCACTTT. Its translation is CASSEANLHSPLHF.

The chain is built from TRBV21-1 and TRBJ1-3; whether TRBD1, the table's D call, matches the DNA was not checked. TRBV21-1 is tagged as a pseudogene. The CDR3 totals 16 residues. CDR3 amino acids: CASSPRRDRGGNTIYF. CDR3 nucleotide sequence: TGTGCCAGCAGCCCGCGTCGGGACAGGGGAGGAAACACCATATATTTT.